This T cell receptor (delta chain) was recovered during a study of gamma-delta T cells after stem cell transplantation. V lost 0 bases and J lost 4; bases outside the gene matches: 12. CDR3 size: 19 residues. CDR1 and CDR2 (germline): GEAIGNYY, EKD. This clone was picked up a small number of times. TCRdb used CATT to re-call clones from the RT-PCR reads. The sample includes 11,000 to 15,000 delta-chain clones, roughly 30% of them seen just once. The chain has TRDV2 and TRDJ2, with 11 bases identical to TRDD3. The TCR comes from a human donor. It is not recorded whose cells these are; they may come from a transplant donor. Sample: gamma-delta T cells. This CDR3 reads CACDTIFYGGYVTTAQLFF. Written as DNA, the CDR3 is TGTGCCTGTGACACCATATTCTATGGGGGATACGTTACGACAGCACAACTCTTCTTT.